Each of the 10 T cell receptor beta chains below was sequenced from the same sample in a study of T cell changes during pregnancy in multiple sclerosis. The table came from immunoSEQ multiplex PCR; TCRdb's copy has only in-frame clones and leaves some out. The table has approximately 50,000 clones, about 94% seen once. The sample here was CD4+ T cells from peripheral blood mononuclear cells, taken after pregnancy. These receptors came from a female donor with multiple sclerosis, enrolled in a pregnancy study.

This chain joins TRBV19 and TRBJ2-7; TRBD1 matches 9 bases. V trimming: 9 bases; J trimming: 2 bases; junction bases outside the gene matches: 5. The CDR3 runs to 13 residues. In germline, CDR1 is LNHDA, CDR2 SQIVND (reference sequence). In DNA, the CDR3 is TGTGCCAGCGGGACAGGGTGGACCTACGAGCAGTACTTC. This gives the protein CASGTGWTYEQYF.

This rearrangement joins TRBV5-1 to TRBJ1-5; D may be TRBD1 (5 bases). Germline V gene lookup returns CDR1 SGHRS and CDR2 YFSETQ. CDR3 length: 17 residues. With 0 bases removed from V and 2 bases from J, the gap between germline ends came to 15 bases. The DNA for the CDR3 is TGCGCCAGCAGCTTGGAACCTCAGGGTTGGGGCAATCAGCCCCAGCATTTT. Its translation: CASSLEPQGWGNQPQHF.

The rearrangement uses TRBV28 and TRBJ2-2; 7 bases are a match to TRBD1. This CDR3 has 16 amino acids. The J segment lost 1 base and the V segment lost 6 bases, leaving 8 bases of the junction unmatched. Germline V gene sequence: CDR1 MDHEN, CDR2 SYDVKM. For the CDR3, the DNA is TGTGCCAGCAGGGAATCCGGGACAGAGAACACCGGGGAGCTGTTTTTT. Protein sequence: CASRESGTENTGELFF.

CDR3 in amino acids: CASSPHTGWSNQPQHF. CDR3 coding DNA: TGTGCCAGCAGCCCCCACACGGGATGGAGCAATCAGCCCCAGCATTTT. The J gene is TRBJ1-5, the V gene TRBV28; D uncertain. V was trimmed by 6 bases and J by 1 base, leaving 16 bases between them. Germline CDR1 reads MDHEN; CDR2 reads SYDVKM. The CDR3 is 16 amino acids.

V is TRBV25-1 and J is TRBJ1-4; D unresolved. The CDR3 has 12 amino acids. Trimming pared 5 bases from V and 7 bases from J, leaving 8 bases between. CDR1 MGHDK and CDR2 SYGVNS come from the germline V gene. CDR3 region: CASSKFGEKLFF. CDR3 DNA sequence: TGTGCCAGCAGTAAGTTCGGTGAAAAACTGTTTTTT.

The chain is built from TRBV11-2 and TRBJ2-2; D is undetermined. The CDR3 covers 13 residues. Germline V gene sequence: CDR1 SGHAT, CDR2 FQNNGV. Trimming removed 1 base at V and 5 bases at J, with 5 bases between. Written as DNA, the CDR3 is TGTGCCAGCAGCTTAGTTCGTACCGGGGAGCTGTTTTTT. Translation: CASSLVRTGELFF.

The gene calls are TRBV12-1 and TRBJ2-3; TRBD2, the table's D call, lacks a check against the DNA. TRBV12-1 is recorded as a pseudogene. This CDR3 has 15 amino acids. The CDR3 loop is CASSYRLALTDTQYF. The CDR3 nucleotides are TGTGCCAGCAGCTACCGACTAGCGCTCACAGATACGCAGTATTTT.

The CDR3 nucleotides are TGTGCCAGCAGTCCTAGGGAGGGCCAAGATACGCAGTATTTT. Protein: CASSPREGQDTQYF. The chain couples TRBV27 to TRBJ2-3; 7 nucleotides agree with TRBD2. V dropped 5 bases and J dropped 5; count of bases not matched to a gene: 7. The CDR3 spans 14 residues. Germline CDR1 MNHEY, CDR2 SMNVEV (reference sequence).

The chain employs TRBV4-1 and TRBJ2-1, with D possibly TRBD2 on 6 matching bases. This CDR3 comprises 17 residues. Germline V CDR1 and CDR2: MGHRA, YSYEKL. V gave up 0 bases and J gave up 0 bases, with 12 bases separating them. CDR3 sequence reads: CASSQEVSGSSYNEQFF. The CDR3 bases are TGCGCCAGCAGCCAAGAAGTTAGCGGAAGCTCCTACAATGAGCAGTTCTTC.

The chain couples TRBV5-1 to TRBJ2-3; no clear D gene. The CDR3 is 14 amino acids. The V end lost 0 bases, the J end lost 6 bases, and 11 bases lay between the germline ends. Germline-derived CDR1 and CDR2 are SGHRS and YFSETQ. CDR3 protein: CASSLAAGSDTQYF. The CDR3 coding sequence is TGCGCCAGCAGCTTGGCCGCAGGTTCCGATACGCAGTATTTT.